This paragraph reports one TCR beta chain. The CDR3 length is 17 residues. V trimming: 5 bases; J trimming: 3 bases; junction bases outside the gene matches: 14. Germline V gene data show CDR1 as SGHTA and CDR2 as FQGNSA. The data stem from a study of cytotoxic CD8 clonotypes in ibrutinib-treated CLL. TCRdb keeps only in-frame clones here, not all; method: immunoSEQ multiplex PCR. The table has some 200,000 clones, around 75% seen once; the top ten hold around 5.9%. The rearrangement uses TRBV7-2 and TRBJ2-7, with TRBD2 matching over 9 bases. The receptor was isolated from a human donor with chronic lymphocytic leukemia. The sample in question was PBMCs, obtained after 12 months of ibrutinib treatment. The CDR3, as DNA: TGTGCCAGCAGCCGAGATGGCGGGAGGGTCTTAGGCTACGAGCAGTACTTC. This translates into CASSRDGGRVLGYEQYF.